The 28 T cell receptor beta chains below all came from one sample that was sequenced in a study of CD8 T cells in Susac syndrome. The RNA, roughly 0.5 to 1 ug, was put through reverse transcription using random hexamers. MiXCR was run by TCRdb on the immunoSEQ multiplex PCR reads, yielding one entry per CDR3 protein. In the table there are 350,000 to 550,000 distinct CDR3 sequences, approximately 85% of which are singletons. Sequencing was carried out using CD8+ T cells from PBMCs. These receptors all come from a human donor with multiple sclerosis.

This clonotype has more than one count but fewer than ten. The gene calls are TRBV7-2 and TRBJ2-3; 7 bases fit TRBD1. Unmatched junction bases numbered 9, after V lost 0 bases and J lost 3 bases. The CDR3 runs 17 residues. The germline V gene has CDR1 SGHTA and CDR2 FQGNSA. CDR3 nucleotide sequence: TGTGCCAGCAGCTTAGCCTCGGCAGGGGGTATTACAGATACGCAGTATTTT. Its protein product is CASSLASAGGITDTQYF. Drawing the rest from reference TRBV7-2 and TRBJ2-3, the complete variable domain is GAGVSQSPSNKVTEKGKDVELRCDPISGHTALYWYRQSLGQGLEFLIYFQGNSAPDKSGLPSDRFSAERTGGSVSTLTIQRTQQEDSAVYLCASSLASAGGITDTQYFGPGTRLTVL.

The J gene is TRBJ2-7, the V gene TRBV2; 8 nucleotides align to TRBD2. The CDR3 is 13 amino acids. With V trimmed by 4 bases and J by 5 bases, 4 bases remained unmatched. Germline CDR1 is SNHLY and CDR2 is FYNNEI. The chain's CDR3 is CASSAGLGDEQYF. The CDR3 DNA sequence: TGTGCCAGCAGTGCGGGACTAGGGGACGAGCAGTACTTC. The entire variable domain, with the rest obtained from reference TRBV2 and TRBJ2-7, is as follows: EPEVTQTPSHQVTQMGQEVILRCVPISNHLYFYWYRQILGQKVEFLVSFYNNEISEKSEIFDDQFSVERPDGSNFTLKIRSTKLEDSAMYFCASSAGLGDEQYFGPGTRLTVT.

A single count supports this clonotype. The J gene is TRBJ2-7, the V gene TRBV27, with D uncertain. CDR3 length: 13 residues. Looked up from germline, CDR1 is MNHEY and CDR2 is SMNVEV (reference sequence). Between the trimmed V and J ends, which lost 2 bases and 6 bases, there was a span of 11 bases. The CDR3 nucleotides read TGTGCCAGCAGTTTAAGCGCTTTCTTCGAGCAGTACTTC. This encodes CASSLSAFFEQYF.

CDR3 sequence (DNA): TGTGCCAGTAGTGTGGACAGTAAAGAGACCCAGTACTTC. Protein product: CASSVDSKETQYF. V and J are TRBV19 and TRBJ2-5; tentatively, D is TRBD1 (6 bases). The germline gives CDR1 LNHDA, CDR2 SQIVND (reference sequence). V shed 5 bases and J shed 3 bases, with 10 bases lying between them. This CDR3 has 13 residues.

The V call is TRBV4-1, the J call TRBJ1-1; maybe TRBD1 (6 bases). CDR3 length: 16 residues. In germline, CDR1 is MGHRA, CDR2 YSYEKL. Trimming took off 0 bases at V and 1 base at J, with 12 bases between the two ends. The CDR3 coding sequence is TGCGCCAGCAGCCAAGACCAGACAGGAACGAACACTGAAGCTTTCTTT. It is translated as CASSQDQTGTNTEAFF.

V and J are TRBV7-6 and TRBJ2-1; possibly TRBD1 for D (5 bases). Trimming took off 2 bases at V and 10 bases at J, with 9 bases between the two ends. Germline V gene sequence: CDR1 SGHVS, CDR2 FNYEAQ. This CDR3 contains 12 residues. CDR3 in DNA: TGTGCCAGCAGCTTATATGGACAAGAGCAGTTCTTC. Encoded protein: CASSLYGQEQFF.

This CDR3 reads CASSEQTGSWEQYF. In nucleotides, the CDR3 is TGCGCCAGCAGTGAACAGACAGGGAGCTGGGAGCAGTACTTC. J is TRBJ2-7 and V is TRBV10-2; 7 bases fit TRBD1. CDR3 length equals 14 residues. Trimming at V came to 3 bases and at J to 7 bases, leaving 9 bases not matched to a gene. Germline V gene data show CDR1 as WSHSY and CDR2 as SAAADI.

The chain uses TRBV29-1 and TRBJ2-6, with D uncertain. V lost 1 base, J lost 0 bases, and 4 bases lay in between. Germline CDR1 and CDR2: SQVTM and ANQGSEA. There are 14 residues in the CDR3. This chain's CDR3 is CSVEGSSGANVLTF. For the CDR3, the DNA is TGCAGCGTTGAAGGCAGCTCTGGGGCCAACGTCCTGACTTTC.

The chain recombines TRBV12-3 or TRBV12-4 with TRBJ1-2; unclear D gene. CDR3 length: 13 amino acids. V lost 6 bases, J lost 0 bases, and 8 bases lay in between. In nucleotides, the CDR3 is TGTGCCAGCAGCCAGCAAGCTAACTATGGCTACACCTTC. Translation gives CASSQQANYGYTF.

This chain joins TRBV4-1 and TRBJ2-3; maybe TRBD2 (6 bases). The CDR3 totals 14 residues. Trimming removed 6 bases at V and 0 bases at J, with 10 bases between. Germline CDR1 and CDR2: MGHRA and YSYEKL. The CDR3 sequence is CASSISGSTDTQYF. The CDR3, as DNA: TGCGCCAGCAGTATTAGCGGTAGCACAGATACGCAGTATTTT.

The rearrangement links TRBV29-1 to TRBJ2-3, with D unresolved. CDR3 size: 11 residues. The germline V and J ends were trimmed by 3 bases and 1 base, with 2 bases remaining between them. CDR1 and CDR2 from the germline V gene are SQVTM and ANQGSEA. The CDR3 DNA reads as TGCAGCGTTGAGGGCACAGATACGCAGTATTTT. Its protein is CSVEGTDTQYF.

The table lists this clonotype with a few counts. This sequence joins TRBV6-1 and TRBJ2-5; D is undetermined. The CDR3 runs 14 residues. Germline V gene data show CDR1 as MNHNS and CDR2 as SASEGT. V dropped 2 bases and J dropped 7 bases, with 14 bases sitting between them. As DNA, the CDR3 is TGTGCCAGCAGTGAATTGATCCCCCGTTTGACCCAGTACTTC. Translated, it gives CASSELIPRLTQYF.

This clonotype was found once. The chain carries TRBV23-1 and TRBJ1-2; TRBD1 aligns across 7 bases. TRBV23-1 is an ORF for which the function is uncertain. The V gene end was trimmed by 0 bases and the J gene end by 0 bases; junction bases not matched to a gene: 13. The CDR3 has 19 residues. Here the CDR3 DNA reads TGCGCCAGCAGTCAATCTGGAACAGGGGCGCGGGGTACTAACTATGGCTACACCTTC. Its translation: CASSQSGTGARGTNYGYTF.

The chain has TRBV7-8 and TRBJ2-4, with D unclear. Germline V CDR1 and CDR2: SGHVS, FQNEAQ. V was clipped by 5 bases and J by 8 bases, with 13 bases between them. The CDR3 runs to 13 residues. DNA for the CDR3: TGTGCCAGCAGCGAGGATCTGAGCTACATTCAGTACTTC. It translates to CASSEDLSYIQYF.

The chain combines TRBV19 with TRBJ1-1; 7 nucleotides match TRBD1. V lost 9 bases, J lost 3 bases, and 7 bases stayed unmatched. There are 13 residues in the CDR3. Germline assignment: CDR1 LNHDA and CDR2 SQIVND (reference sequence). In DNA form, the CDR3 reads TGTGCCAGCCTCCGGGACAGCGACACTGAAGCTTTCTTT. It is translated as CASLRDSDTEAFF. Complete variable domain (other parts from reference TRBV19 and TRBJ1-1): DGGITQSPKYLFRKEGQNVTLSCEQNLNHDAMYWYRQDPGQGLRLIYYSQIVNDFQKGDIAEGYSVSREKKESFPLTVTSAQKNPTAFYLCASLRDSDTEAFFGQGTRLTVV.

V is TRBV4-1 and J is TRBJ2-3; maybe TRBD2 (5 bases). Germline CDR1 MGHRA, CDR2 YSYEKL. Trimming cost V 0 bases and J 4 bases, with 20 bases left between them. The CDR3 length is 18 residues. CDR3 loop: CASSQDRSRGLSADTQYF. The CDR3 DNA reads as TGCGCCAGCAGCCAAGATAGGTCACGGGGATTGTCGGCAGATACGCAGTATTTT.

This chain uses TRBV6-5 with TRBJ2-2; possible D gene TRBD2, 5 bases. V lost 3 bases and J lost 0, with 26 bases in between. The germline V gene has CDR1 MNHEY and CDR2 SVGAGI. The length of the CDR3 is 21 residues. This CDR3 reads CASSYGGWEPAQWANTGELFF. The CDR3 region has the DNA TGTGCCAGCAGTTATGGTGGATGGGAGCCCGCCCAGTGGGCGAACACCGGGGAGCTGTTTTTT.

This chain joins TRBV5-1 and TRBJ2-1, with D possibly matching TRBD2 (5 bases). The CDR3 consists of 13 residues. The germline V and J ends were trimmed by 4 bases and 9 bases, with 14 bases remaining between them. The germline V gene has CDR1 SGHRS and CDR2 YFSETQ. CDR3 amino acids: CASSPPAGSEQFF. Here the CDR3 DNA reads TGCGCCAGCAGCCCCCCCGCGGGTAGTGAGCAGTTCTTC.

This clonotype was recorded a few times. The chain's CDR3 is CASRQRVGDTYEQYF. The CDR3 DNA reads as TGCGCCAGCCGTCAGAGGGTAGGGGACACCTACGAGCAGTACTTC. The rearrangement links TRBV5-1 to TRBJ2-7; a possible D gene is TRBD1 (6 bases). This CDR3 has 15 amino acids. Deletions cut 7 bases from V and 2 bases from J, with 19 bases between. Germline loops: CDR1 SGHRS, CDR2 YFSETQ. The full variable domain, completed using reference TRBV5-1 and TRBJ2-7, is KAGVTQTPRYLIKTRGQQVTLSCSPISGHRSVSWYQQTPGQGLQFLFEYFSETQRNKGNFPGRFSGRQFSNSRSEMNVSTLELGDSALYLCASRQRVGDTYEQYFGPGTRLTVT.

V and J are TRBV9 and TRBJ2-7; TRBD2 is a possible D gene (5 bases). Germline values: CDR1 SGDLS, CDR2 YYNGEE. The CDR3 loop spans 12 amino acids. V was trimmed by 5 bases and J by 6 bases, leaving 12 bases between them. For the CDR3, the DNA is TGTGCCAGCAGTGGAGGTTCCGGCGAGCAGTACTTC. Residues: CASSGGSGEQYF.

The rearrangement uses TRBV28 and TRBJ2-1; 9 bases agree with TRBD1. This CDR3 region has 17 residues. In germline, CDR1 is MDHEN, CDR2 SYDVKM. Germline trimming cut 3 bases from V and 4 bases from J; bases unmatched to any gene: 10. This CDR3 reads CASSFHRTGELYNEQFF. CDR3 coding DNA: TGTGCCAGCAGTTTTCACCGGACAGGGGAGCTATACAATGAGCAGTTCTTC.

The V and J genes are TRBV25-1 and TRBJ2-1, with 8 bases matching TRBD1. Germline assignment: CDR1 MGHDK and CDR2 SYGVNS. With 8 bases clipped from V and 6 bases from J, the junction kept 12 bases outside the gene matches. The CDR3 runs 15 residues. In DNA form, the CDR3 reads TGTGCCAGCGGTCCAGTCCAGGGGGCCGGCAATGAGCAGTTCTTC. It specifies CASGPVQGAGNEQFF.

The V and J genes are TRBV2 and TRBJ1-2, with no clear D. The germline V gene has CDR1 SNHLY and CDR2 FYNNEI. The CDR3 contains 13 residues. Deletions cut 8 bases from V and 4 bases from J, with 14 bases between. The CDR3 sequence is CASRREYLYGYTF. CDR3 in DNA: TGTGCCAGCCGCCGGGAGTACCTCTATGGCTACACCTTC.

The rearrangement uses TRBV5-1 and TRBJ1-4, with 8 bases matching TRBD1. Trimming at V came to 0 bases and at J to 3 bases, leaving 1 base not matched to a gene. The CDR3 runs to 15 residues. Per germline, CDR1 SGHRS and CDR2 YFSETQ. The CDR3 here is CASSLGTGPNEKLFF. CDR3 DNA: TGCGCCAGCAGCTTGGGGACAGGGCCTAATGAAAAACTGTTTTTT. The full variable domain, rest sourced from reference TRBV5-1 and TRBJ1-4, is KAGVTQTPRYLIKTRGQQVTLSCSPISGHRSVSWYQQTPGQGLQFLFEYFSETQRNKGNFPGRFSGRQFSNSRSEMNVSTLELGDSALYLCASSLGTGPNEKLFFGSGTQLSVL.

The chain carries TRBV12-3 or TRBV12-4 and TRBJ2-1, with D hard to call. V lost 6 bases to trimming and J lost 0 bases, with 15 bases between them. CDR3 size: 16 residues. Here the CDR3 reads CASSPSGSYSYNEQFF. CDR3 sequence (DNA): TGTGCCAGCAGCCCCTCTGGGTCCTACTCCTACAATGAGCAGTTCTTC.

The V gene is TRBV14, the J gene TRBJ2-1; 8 nucleotides match TRBD2. The CDR3 consists of 12 residues. After removal of 1 base from V and 14 bases from J, the junction contained 4 bases not matched to a gene. In germline, CDR1 is SGHDN, CDR2 FVKESK. The chain's CDR3 is CASSQGAGVEFF. CDR3 nucleotides: TGTGCCAGCAGCCAAGGAGCGGGAGTGGAGTTCTTC. The full variable domain, its missing parts supplied by reference TRBV14 and TRBJ2-1, is EAGVTQFPSHSVIEKGQTVTLRCDPISGHDNLYWYRRVMGKEIKFLLHFVKESKQDESGMPNNRFLAERTGGTYSTLKVQPAELEDSGVYFCASSQGAGVEFFGPGTRLTVL.

This chain links TRBV12-3 or TRBV12-4 with TRBJ2-7; TRBD2 agrees at 9 bases. This CDR3 has 14 residues. With 3 bases clipped from V and 3 bases from J, the junction kept 3 bases outside the gene matches. The CDR3, as DNA: TGTGCCAGCAGTTTTGGTAGCGGGGGCTACGAGCAGTACTTC. Translation gives CASSFGSGGYEQYF.

This rearrangement joins TRBV29-1 to TRBJ2-1; D remains ambiguous. This CDR3 is built from 15 residues. V dropped 0 bases and J dropped 2 bases, with 11 bases sitting between them. From germline, CDR1 is SQVTM and CDR2 ANQGSEA. The CDR3 loop reads CSVEDVRMAYNEQFF. The CDR3 DNA is TGCAGCGTTGAAGATGTGAGGATGGCCTACAATGAGCAGTTCTTC.